This entry is about one TCR beta chain. TCRdb keeps only in-frame clones here, not all; method: immunoSEQ multiplex PCR. The sample lists some 500,000 clones, less than 90% occurring once. The data stem from a study of blood T cell repertoires in COVID-19. For the study at large: Acute-phase and convalescent COVID-19 samples originated in the United States, Italy and Spain.

Sequenced: peripheral blood. This receptor was identified in a woman in her forties or fifties with COVID-19, enrolled during active disease.

CDR3 in DNA: TGTGCCAGCAGCTTAGCCATTACTGGGGACATCGGAGTGACCCAGTACTTC. Translated: CASSLAITGDIGVTQYF. The rearrangement uses TRBV11-2 and TRBJ2-5; D is possibly TRBD1 (6 bases). The V gene's germline CDR1 is SGHAT and CDR2 FQNNGV. The length of the CDR3 is 17 residues. V lost 1 base and J 7 bases, leaving 22 bases between the germline ends.